This TCR beta chain was captured by sequencing in a study of shared clonotypes between healthy human individuals. Naive-designated CD8 cells lacked CD45RO, were positively enriched for CCR7, and omitted terminally differentiated effector memory CD45RA+ cells. The CDR3 runs 14 residues. V was shortened by 2 bases and J by 5 bases, with 13 bases between the two germline ends. CDR1 is WNHNN, CDR2 SYGVQD, per germline (reference sequence). Assay: immunoSEQ multiplex PCR; the TCRdb copy retains only in-frame clones and omits some. The table has roughly 2.1 million clones, around 93% seen once; the top ten hold more than 1.5%.

This chain links TRBV10-1 with TRBJ2-7; D is ambiguous. The specimen was naive CD8+ T cells from PBMCs. This receptor was taken from a man younger than 30 in good health. Some clones in this sample may be carry-over from other donors' samples. Written as DNA, the CDR3 is TGCGCCAGCAGTGAGATCTCGGCCCGCCACGAGCAGTACTTC. Encoded protein: CASSEISARHEQYF.